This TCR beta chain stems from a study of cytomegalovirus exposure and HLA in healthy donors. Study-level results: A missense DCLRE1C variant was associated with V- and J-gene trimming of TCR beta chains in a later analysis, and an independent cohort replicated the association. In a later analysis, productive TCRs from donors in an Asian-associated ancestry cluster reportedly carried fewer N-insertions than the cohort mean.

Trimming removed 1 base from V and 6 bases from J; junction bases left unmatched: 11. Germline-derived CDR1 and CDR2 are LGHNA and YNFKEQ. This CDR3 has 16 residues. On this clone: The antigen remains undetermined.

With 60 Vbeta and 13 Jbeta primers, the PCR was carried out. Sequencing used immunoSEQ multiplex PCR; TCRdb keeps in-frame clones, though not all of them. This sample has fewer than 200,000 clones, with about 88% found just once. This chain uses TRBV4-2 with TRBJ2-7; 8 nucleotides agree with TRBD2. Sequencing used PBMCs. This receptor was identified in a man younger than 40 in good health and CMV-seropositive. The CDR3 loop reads CASSQGLAGGTFEQYF. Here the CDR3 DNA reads TGTGCCAGCAGCCAAGGGTTGGCGGGAGGTACCTTCGAGCAGTACTTC.